This is a list of T cell receptor beta chains from one sample in a study of shared T cell receptors in the human thymus. Libraries were prepared by immunoSEQ multiplex PCR; TCRdb keeps only in-frame clonotypes and omits some of them. This table has just under 550,000 clones, 75% to 80% appearing once. This sample also belongs to another study, concerning human thymus T cells.

The specimen sequenced was thymocytes. These receptors came from a boy in the first two years of life with a congenital heart defect. Each CDR3 is given with its conserved first and last residue. The order of the fields is clone size, V gene, J gene, D gene, CDR3 DNA, CDR3 protein. A D gene is named only where the DNA matches it firmly. Size tells how often a clone was seen (once, few, many) or the class of an expanded clone, and some rows leave it out.

clone size: NA; V gene: TRBV11-2; J gene: TRBJ2-6; D gene: TRBD1; CDR3 DNA: TGTGCCAGCAGCTTAGGGGGGACAGGGGTGGCCTGGGCCAACGTCCTGACTTTC; CDR3 protein: CASSLGGTGVAWANVLTF
clone size: NA; V gene: TRBV5-8; J gene: TRBJ1-1; D gene: NA; CDR3 DNA: TGTGCCAGCAGCATTCGGGACACCAACACTGAAGCTTTCTTT; CDR3 protein: CASSIRDTNTEAFF
clone size: NA; V gene: TRBV30; J gene: TRBJ1-4; D gene: NA; CDR3 DNA: TGTGCCTGGGAGCCAGGGCCACAAAGCGAAAAACTGTTTTTT; CDR3 protein: CAWEPGPQSEKLFF
clone size: NA; V gene: TRBV14; J gene: TRBJ2-1; D gene: NA; CDR3 DNA: TGTGCCAGCAGCCAAGGGGCCCCCTACAATGAGCAGTTCTTC; CDR3 protein: CASSQGAPYNEQFF
clone size: NA; V gene: TRBV5-4; J gene: TRBJ2-2; D gene: NA; CDR3 DNA: TGTGCCAGCAGCTTGGCGGTGCGTCCGAGGACCGGGGAGCTGTTTTTT; CDR3 protein: CASSLAVRPRTGELFF
clone size: NA; V gene: TRBV5-6; J gene: TRBJ2-6; D gene: TRBD1; CDR3 DNA: TGTGCCAGCAGCTGCCGGGACAGGGGCTCTGGGGCCAACGTCCTGACTTTC; CDR3 protein: CASSCRDRGSGANVLTF
clone size: NA; V gene: TRBV6-5; J gene: TRBJ1-4; D gene: NA; CDR3 DNA: TGTGCCAGCAGGCCAAACAGGGAGGGGGGTGAAAAACTGTTTTTT; CDR3 protein: CASRPNREGGEKLFF
clone size: few; V gene: TRBV29-1; J gene: TRBJ2-7; D gene: NA; CDR3 DNA: TGCAGCGTTGAAGATCCGACAGATTCGAGAGGTTACGAGCAGTACTTC; CDR3 protein: CSVEDPTDSRGYEQYF
clone size: NA; V gene: TRBV28; J gene: TRBJ2-7; D gene: NA; CDR3 DNA: TGTGCCAGCAGTCCGGGTCCCCTTTTCTACGAGCAGTACTTC; CDR3 protein: CASSPGPLFYEQYF
clone size: NA; V gene: TRBV30; J gene: TRBJ2-7; D gene: TRBD2; CDR3 DNA: TGTGCCTGGAGTGACCCGGGACTAGCGGGGTCCTACGAGCAGTACTTC; CDR3 protein: CAWSDPGLAGSYEQYF
clone size: NA; V gene: TRBV27; J gene: TRBJ1-1; D gene: TRBD1; CDR3 DNA: TGTGCCAGCAGTTCCGGGGACAGGGTGAGGACTGAAGCTTTCTTT; CDR3 protein: CASSSGDRVRTEAFF
clone size: NA; V gene: TRBV19; J gene: TRBJ1-1; D gene: TRBD1; CDR3 DNA: TGTGCCAGTAGTCTCCGACAGGGTGATACTGAAGCTTTCTTT; CDR3 protein: CASSLRQGDTEAFF
clone size: NA; V gene: TRBV11-2; J gene: TRBJ2-3; D gene: NA; CDR3 DNA: TGTGCCAGCAGCAATCGGACAGATTGCACAGATACGCAGTATTTT; CDR3 protein: CASSNRTDCTDTQYF
clone size: NA; V gene: TRBV5-6; J gene: TRBJ2-3; D gene: TRBD2; CDR3 DNA: TGTGCCAGCAGCTCCCCGCGGGAGCTAAGCACAGATACGCAGTATTTT; CDR3 protein: CASSSPRELSTDTQYF
clone size: NA; V gene: TRBV28; J gene: TRBJ1-1; D gene: NA; CDR3 DNA: TGTGCCAGCACAGGGGCTACTCACACTGAAGCTTTCTTT; CDR3 protein: CASTGATHTEAFF
clone size: NA; V gene: TRBV4-3; J gene: TRBJ2-1; D gene: TRBD1; CDR3 DNA: TGCGCCAGCAGCCTCCGGGACAGGGCCTACAATGAGCAGTTCTTC; CDR3 protein: CASSLRDRAYNEQFF
clone size: NA; V gene: TRBV27; J gene: TRBJ1-5; D gene: TRBD1; CDR3 DNA: TGTGCCAGCAGTTTACCCTACCGGGACAGGGGGATAGGTGGCAATCAGCCCCAGCATTTT; CDR3 protein: CASSLPYRDRGIGGNQPQHF
clone size: NA; V gene: TRBV4-1; J gene: TRBJ2-2; D gene: TRBD1; CDR3 DNA: TGCGCCAGCAGCCATGGCTGGGGACAGGCTCCAACCGGGGAGCTGTTTTTT; CDR3 protein: CASSHGWGQAPTGELFF
clone size: NA; V gene: TRBV5-4; J gene: TRBJ2-7; D gene: TRBD2; CDR3 DNA: TGTGCCAGCAGATACGGACTAGCGGAGGCCTACGAGCAGTACTTC; CDR3 protein: CASRYGLAEAYEQYF
clone size: NA; V gene: TRBV5-6; J gene: TRBJ2-7; D gene: NA; CDR3 DNA: TGTGCCAGCAGCTTGGCGGGTCTAGACTACGAGCAGTACTTC; CDR3 protein: CASSLAGLDYEQYF
clone size: NA; V gene: TRBV7-3; J gene: TRBJ2-2; D gene: NA; CDR3 DNA: TGTGCCAGCAGCTTACGAGGGGGCACCGGGGAGCTGTTTTTT; CDR3 protein: CASSLRGGTGELFF
clone size: NA; V gene: TRBV27; J gene: TRBJ2-3; D gene: TRBD1; CDR3 DNA: TGTGCCAGCAGTTTAAAGAGGGGGCATACAGATACGCAGTATTTT; CDR3 protein: CASSLKRGHTDTQYF
clone size: NA; V gene: TRBV7-9; J gene: TRBJ1-2; D gene: NA; CDR3 DNA: TGTGCCAGCAGCTTATCGTGTAAAGGGGCAGGGAAATTAGGCTACACCTTC; CDR3 protein: CASSLSCKGAGKLGYTF
clone size: NA; V gene: TRBV30; J gene: TRBJ2-1; D gene: NA; CDR3 DNA: TGTGCCTGGGGCCCCGGGACTCTCTACAATGAGCAGTTCTTC; CDR3 protein: CAWGPGTLYNEQFF
clone size: NA; V gene: TRBV5-4; J gene: TRBJ2-3; D gene: NA; CDR3 DNA: TGTGCCAGCAGCCTTAGGGGGGGAGCAGGCCCAGATACGCAGTATTTT; CDR3 protein: CASSLRGGAGPDTQYF
clone size: NA; V gene: TRBV30; J gene: TRBJ2-2; D gene: NA; CDR3 DNA: TGTGACGAACTAGCAGACACCGGGGAGCTGTTTTTT; CDR3 protein: CDELADTGELFF
clone size: NA; V gene: TRBV30; J gene: TRBJ1-4; D gene: NA; CDR3 DNA: TGTGCCTGGAGGCTAGGACGGGGGAATGAAAAACTGTTTTTT; CDR3 protein: CAWRLGRGNEKLFF
clone size: NA; V gene: TRBV11-3; J gene: TRBJ1-1; D gene: TRBD1; CDR3 DNA: TGTGCCAGCAGCCGACGACAGGGGGCAGGTACTGAAGCTTTCTTT; CDR3 protein: CASSRRQGAGTEAFF
clone size: NA; V gene: TRBV6-5; J gene: TRBJ2-7; D gene: NA; CDR3 DNA: TGTGCCAGCAGTTACCCGCGTTCTGGAGGGTCCTACGAGCAGTACTTC; CDR3 protein: CASSYPRSGGSYEQYF
clone size: NA; V gene: TRBV4-3; J gene: TRBJ2-7; D gene: TRBD2; CDR3 DNA: TGCGCCAGCAGCCCGGGACTAGCGGGAGGGTTCTACGAGCAGTACTTC; CDR3 protein: CASSPGLAGGFYEQYF
clone size: NA; V gene: TRBV11-2; J gene: TRBJ2-5; D gene: TRBD2; CDR3 DNA: TGTGCCAGCAGCCCCCTGGGGACTAGCGGGAGAGAGAGCCAAGAGACCCAGTACTTC; CDR3 protein: CASSPLGTSGRESQETQYF
clone size: NA; V gene: TRBV12-5; J gene: TRBJ1-2; D gene: NA; CDR3 DNA: TGTGCTAGTGGTTTGCCCGAGGGGGGGGCAGGCTATGGCTACACCTTC; CDR3 protein: CASGLPEGGAGYGYTF
clone size: NA; V gene: TRBV27; J gene: TRBJ1-3; D gene: NA; CDR3 DNA: TGTGCCAGCAGTTCCCAGGGTATCCCTGACTCTGGAAACACCATATATTTT; CDR3 protein: CASSSQGIPDSGNTIYF
clone size: NA; V gene: TRBV28; J gene: TRBJ1-2; D gene: NA; CDR3 DNA: TGTGCCAGCACCCTGGGGCCCCGGCAGAATGGCTACACCTTC; CDR3 protein: CASTLGPRQNGYTF
clone size: NA; V gene: TRBV4-3; J gene: TRBJ2-1; D gene: NA; CDR3 DNA: TGCGCCAGCAGCCAAGGCTCTCTTAGTAAAAATGAGCAGTTCTTC; CDR3 protein: CASSQGSLSKNEQFF
clone size: NA; V gene: TRBV19; J gene: TRBJ1-5; D gene: TRBD1; CDR3 DNA: TGTGCCAGTAGTCCGGGACAGGGGGCTTTATTTAGCAATCAGCCCCAGCATTTT; CDR3 protein: CASSPGQGALFSNQPQHF
clone size: NA; V gene: TRBV4-3; J gene: TRBJ2-5; D gene: NA; CDR3 DNA: TGCGCCAGCAGCCAAATATCTGAAGAGACCCAGTACTTC; CDR3 protein: CASSQISEETQYF
clone size: NA; V gene: TRBV10-3; J gene: TRBJ2-3; D gene: NA; CDR3 DNA: TGTGCCATCAGACCCGGGGAGGCTCGGGGGGATACGCAGTATTTT; CDR3 protein: CAIRPGEARGDTQYF
clone size: NA; V gene: TRBV7-9; J gene: TRBJ2-7; D gene: TRBD1; CDR3 DNA: TGTGCCTTCGGACAGGGCTACGAGCAGTACTTC; CDR3 protein: CAFGQGYEQYF
clone size: NA; V gene: TRBV4-2; J gene: TRBJ2-5; D gene: NA; CDR3 DNA: TGTGCCAGCAGCCCTCCTAGCCCAGAACAAGAGACCCAGTACTTC; CDR3 protein: CASSPPSPEQETQYF
clone size: NA; V gene: TRBV4-1; J gene: TRBJ2-1; D gene: TRBD2; CDR3 DNA: TGCGCCAGCAGCCCTAAAATAACTAGCGGGATTCGCCTAATCTACAATGAGCAGTTCTTC; CDR3 protein: CASSPKITSGIRLIYNEQFF
clone size: NA; V gene: TRBV5-1; J gene: TRBJ2-3; D gene: TRBD2; CDR3 DNA: TGCGCCAGCAGCGGTACCTCGGGACTAGCGGGAGCAATTACTACGCAGTATTTT; CDR3 protein: CASSGTSGLAGAITTQYF
clone size: few; V gene: TRBV4-2; J gene: TRBJ2-7; D gene: TRBD2; CDR3 DNA: TGTGCCAGCAGCCAAGATGAGACTAGCGACTACGAGCAGTACTTC; CDR3 protein: CASSQDETSDYEQYF
clone size: NA; V gene: TRBV29-1; J gene: TRBJ2-5; D gene: NA; CDR3 DNA: TGCAGCGTTGGATCTGCCGGAGAGACCCAGTACTTC; CDR3 protein: CSVGSAGETQYF
clone size: NA; V gene: TRBV7-9; J gene: TRBJ1-4; D gene: NA; CDR3 DNA: TGTGCCAGCAGCTTAGGCGGAGCGGGGAATGAAAAACTGTTTTTT; CDR3 protein: CASSLGGAGNEKLFF